This T cell receptor beta chain was profiled in a study of beta chain features in type 1 diabetes. Turning to the study itself: Age, gender and cell yields were alike across patients and healthy donors.

For this clone: Its specificity is not known.

Whole-study findings and limits: For Type 1 diabetes patients, all four CD4+ subsets carried TCRB CDR3s that were moderately but significantly shorter. High TCR expression in some cells could lead to their over-representation in cDNA sequencing.

TCRB transcripts that were expressed got sequenced, as all of the isolated RNA had been reverse transcribed. Clones were read by immunoSEQ multiplex PCR, and TCRdb kept only the in-frame ones, dropping some. In the table there are about 150,000 clones, roughly 10% of which are singletons. V was clipped by 1 base and J by 8 bases; unmatched bases: 7. The CDR3 is made up of 15 amino acids. Germline V gene sequence: CDR1 SEHNR, CDR2 FQNEAQ (reference sequence). The sample taken for sequencing was central memory CD4+ T cells from blood. This TCR derives from a man younger than 30 in good health. V usage is TRBV7-9 and J usage is TRBJ2-4, with TRBD2 matching 8 bases. CDR3 in amino acids: CASSLGSGSGDIQYF. The DNA of the CDR3 is TGTGCCAGCAGCTTAGGGAGCGGGAGTGGTGACATTCAGTACTTC.